The entry that follows covers one T cell receptor (beta chain) sequence. Its antigen is not known. The study ran its PCR with 60 Vbeta and 13 Jbeta primers. In the original processing: In a later analysis, about 12 million of some 80 million unique beta chains occurred in at least two donors. The data were produced by immunoSEQ multiplex PCR, yet TCRdb's version contains in-frame clones alone and is incomplete. D and trimming come from the DNA, and the V and J calls and clone size come from that table. Of about 120,000 clones listed, around 76% are singletons. Germline CDR1 reads MGHDK; CDR2 reads SYGVNS. The trim removed 6 bases at V and 10 bases at J, leaving 8 bases unmatched. The CDR3 is made up of 13 amino acids. Nominal health characterized the donors when sampled, though unrecorded immune exposures were likely. This sample was included in a study of cytomegalovirus exposure and HLA in healthy donors. About the research overall: The Caucasian-associated ancestry cluster contained more than 75% of the roughly 400 genotyped donors. Points from the study as a whole: According to a later analysis, most TCR beta chains associated with CMV appeared HLA-restricted.

This receptor was identified in a woman in her thirties or forties in good health and CMV-seropositive. Source material: PBMCs. This rearrangement joins TRBV25-1 to TRBJ1-1; 10 nucleotides align to TRBD1. The CDR3 is CASRRQGARGAFF. The CDR3 DNA sequence: TGTGCCAGCAGGCGACAGGGGGCGCGGGGAGCTTTCTTT.